This TCR beta chain was profiled in a study of T cell repertoires in cytomegalovirus infection. Study-level background: Recently identified HLA-C-restricted CMV epitopes were used, and well-studied HLA-B-restricted CMV epitopes were used as well. Public signatures in TCR beta pointed to CMV infection and matching HLA type. Study-level findings and limits: Based on cumulative public TCR beta family frequency, carriers of CMV plus the relevant HLA were identified. HLA-C-restricted, CMV-specific TCR beta clonotypes were dominant ex vivo.

Using its own MiXCR run on the reads, TCRdb lists one record per CDR3 protein. The table has hundreds of thousands of distinct CDR3 sequences, more than 25% seen once. Regarding this clonotype: Its antigen is undetermined.

Germline lookup yields CDR1 SGHTA and CDR2 FQGTGA. Trimming removed 1 base at V and 2 bases at J, with 4 bases between. The CDR3 is made up of 13 amino acids. The chain has TRBV7-3 and TRBJ2-3; no reliable D call. The sequence came from a human donor in good health (CMV status not recorded). Some clones in this sample may be carry-over from other donors' samples. Here the sequenced sample was cultured CD8+ T cells from PBMCs, taken from culture after CMV antigen stimulation. CDR3 coding DNA: TGTGCCAGCAGCTTAAGGATCACAGATACGCAGTATTTT. Amino acids: CASSLRITDTQYF.